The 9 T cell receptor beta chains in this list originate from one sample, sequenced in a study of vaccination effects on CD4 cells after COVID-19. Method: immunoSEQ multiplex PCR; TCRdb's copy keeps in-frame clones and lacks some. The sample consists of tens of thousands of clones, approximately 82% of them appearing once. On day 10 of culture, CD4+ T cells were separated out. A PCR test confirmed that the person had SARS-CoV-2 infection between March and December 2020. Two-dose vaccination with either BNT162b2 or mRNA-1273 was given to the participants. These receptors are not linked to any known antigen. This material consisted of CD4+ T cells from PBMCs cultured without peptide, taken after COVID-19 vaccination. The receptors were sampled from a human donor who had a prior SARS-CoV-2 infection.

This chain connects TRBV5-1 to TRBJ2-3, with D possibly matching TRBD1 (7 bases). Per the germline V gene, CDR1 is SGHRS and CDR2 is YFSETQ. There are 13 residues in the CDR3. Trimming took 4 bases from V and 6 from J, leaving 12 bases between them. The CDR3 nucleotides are TGCGCCAGCAGCGCAGGGGGGTCGGATACGCAGTATTTT. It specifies CASSAGGSDTQYF.

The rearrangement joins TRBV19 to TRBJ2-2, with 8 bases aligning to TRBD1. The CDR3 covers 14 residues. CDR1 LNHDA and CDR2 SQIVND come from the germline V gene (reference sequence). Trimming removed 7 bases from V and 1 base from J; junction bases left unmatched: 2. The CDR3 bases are TGTGCCAGTAACGACAGGGGGAACACCGGGGAGCTGTTTTTT. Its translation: CASNDRGNTGELFF.

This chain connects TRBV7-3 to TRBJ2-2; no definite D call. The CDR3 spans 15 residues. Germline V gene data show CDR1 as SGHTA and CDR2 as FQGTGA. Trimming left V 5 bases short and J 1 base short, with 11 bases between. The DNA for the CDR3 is TGTGCCAGCAGCCCACGGTTCCAGAACACCGGGGAGCTGTTTTTT. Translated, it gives CASSPRFQNTGELFF.

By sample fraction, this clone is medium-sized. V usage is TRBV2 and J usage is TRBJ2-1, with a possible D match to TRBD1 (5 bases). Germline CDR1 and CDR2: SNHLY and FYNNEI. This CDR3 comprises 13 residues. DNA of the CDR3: TGTGCGGCTGCAGGGTCCCCTAACAATGAGCAGTTCTTC. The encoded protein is CAAAGSPNNEQFF.

CDR3 sequence reads: CASSLWEREAFF. CDR3 in DNA: TGTGCCAGCAGCTTATGGGAAAGGGAAGCTTTCTTT. The chain is built from TRBV7-9 and TRBJ1-1, with no clear D. The germline V gene encodes CDR1 SEHNR and CDR2 FQNEAQ (reference sequence). Trimming shortened V by 2 bases and J by 8 bases, and 9 bases separated the two germline ends. This CDR3 contains 12 residues.

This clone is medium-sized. The CDR3 nucleotides are TGTGCCACCAATCCAGGAGTGAGCGGGAGGGGGCAGTTCTTC. This gives the protein CATNPGVSGRGQFF. This chain links TRBV3-1 (or the pseudogene TRBV3-2) with TRBJ2-1; 10 nucleotides agree with TRBD2. CDR1 is LGHDT and CDR2 is YNNKEL in the germline V gene (reference sequence). V trimming: 10 bases; J trimming: 12 bases; junction bases outside the gene matches: 15. The CDR3 consists of 14 residues.

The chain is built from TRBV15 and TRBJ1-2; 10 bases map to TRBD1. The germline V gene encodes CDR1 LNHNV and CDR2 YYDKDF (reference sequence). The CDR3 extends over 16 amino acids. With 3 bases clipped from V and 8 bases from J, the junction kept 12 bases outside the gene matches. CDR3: CATSRAGTGVISGYTF. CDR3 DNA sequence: TGTGCCACCAGCAGGGCCGGGACAGGGGTCATTAGCGGCTACACCTTC. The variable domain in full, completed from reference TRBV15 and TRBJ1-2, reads DAMVIQNPRYQVTQFGKPVTLSCSQTLNHNVMYWYQQKSSQAPKLLFHYYDKDFNNEADTPDNFQSRRPNTSFCFLDIRSPGLGDTAMYLCATSRAGTGVISGYTFGSGTRLTVV.

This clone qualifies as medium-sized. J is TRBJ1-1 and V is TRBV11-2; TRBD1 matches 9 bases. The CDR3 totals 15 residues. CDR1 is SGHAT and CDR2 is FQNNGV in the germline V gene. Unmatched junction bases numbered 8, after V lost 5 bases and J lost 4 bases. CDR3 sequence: CASSPMGTGFTEAFF. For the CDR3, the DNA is TGTGCCAGCAGCCCAATGGGGACAGGGTTCACTGAAGCTTTCTTT.

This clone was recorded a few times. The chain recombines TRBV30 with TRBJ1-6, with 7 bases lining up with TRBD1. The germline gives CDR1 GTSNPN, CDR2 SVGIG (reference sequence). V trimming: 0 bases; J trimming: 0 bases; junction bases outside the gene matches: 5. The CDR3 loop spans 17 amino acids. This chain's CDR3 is CAWSVRRGSSYNSPLHF. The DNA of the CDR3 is TGTGCCTGGAGTGTACGCAGGGGGAGCTCCTATAATTCACCCCTCCACTTT.